A selection of T cell receptor beta chains follows, all from one sample in a study of HIV-infected patients and healthy controls. TCRdb used MiXCR to reprocess the 5' RACE reads, holding one entry per CDR3 protein. The table records tens of thousands of distinct CDR3 sequences, 15% to 20% of them present only once. Sequencing input: CD4+ T cells from blood. The receptors shown here come from a human donor in good health. Each CDR3 is given with its conserved first and last residue. A D gene is named only where the DNA matches it firmly. Not all rows give a size; the values are once, few, many and, for expanded clones, a class.

TRBJ2-2	TRBD2	TRBV4-1	few	TGCGCCAGCAGCCAAGGACTAGCGGGAGTCGCCGGGGAGCTGTTTTTT	CASSQGLAGVAGELFF
TRBJ1-2	-	TRBV7-2	few	TGTGCCAGCAGCTTAGCGGAGGACTTCAGATATGGCTACACCTTC	CASSLAEDFRYGYTF
TRBJ1-5	-	TRBV12-3/TRBV12-4	many	TGTGCCAGCAGTTTTGGCGGTCAGCCCCAGCATTTT	CASSFGGQPQHF
TRBJ2-1	-	TRBV5-1	few	TGCGCCAGCAGCTTACCAGCTGTTGAGCAGTTCTTC	CASSLPAVEQFF
TRBJ1-2	TRBD1	TRBV18	-	TGTGCCAGCTCACCACGGACAGGGAAGGTCTATGGCTACACCTTC	CASSPRTGKVYGYTF
TRBJ2-3	TRBD2	TRBV19	few	TGTGCCAGTAGTATCTCCCTAGCGGGCCTTAGCACAGATACGCAGTATTTT	CASSISLAGLSTDTQYF
TRBJ1-2	TRBD1	TRBV12-3/TRBV12-4	few	TGTGCCAGCAGGTTACAGGGGGCGAACTATGGCTACACCTTC	CASRLQGANYGYTF
TRBJ2-3	TRBD2	TRBV11-2	many	TGTGCCAGCAGCTCCGGACTAGCGGGGCTACTGGGAGATACGCAGTATTTT	CASSSGLAGLLGDTQYF
TRBJ2-1	-	TRBV5-1	many	TGCGCCAGCAGCAAGGACGGCAAAAACAATGAGCAGTTCTTC	CASSKDGKNNEQFF
TRBJ2-5	TRBD2	TRBV20-1	many	TGCAGTGCTTCAGGACTAGCGGGAGGGCCCTGGGAGACCCAGTACTTC	CSASGLAGGPWETQYF
TRBJ2-2	TRBD2	TRBV6-2/TRBV6-3	many	TGTGCCAGCAGCCGACGACTAGCGGGGGGCACCGGGGAGCTGTTTTTT	CASSRRLAGGTGELFF
TRBJ1-2	-	TRBV9	many	TGTGCCAGCAGCGTAGGGTCCCAGGCCTATGGCTACACCTTC	CASSVGSQAYGYTF
TRBJ1-6	-	TRBV6-6	-	TGTGCCAGCAGTTATCCCAGGGCTGGGGGATTTTCACCCCTCCACTTT	CASSYPRAGGFSPLHF
TRBJ2-3	-	TRBV6-1	few	TGTGCCAGCAGAGTGTCCCCTCACCTTAGCACAGATACGCAGTATTTT	CASRVSPHLSTDTQYF
TRBJ2-7	TRBD1	TRBV3-1	many	TGTGCCAGCAGCCAAGTCGGGACAGGGCGAGGCTACGAGCAGTACTTC	CASSQVGTGRGYEQYF
TRBJ2-1	-	TRBV11-2	-	TGTGCCAGCAGCTTAGGACATTGCAATGAGCAGTTCTTC	CASSLGHCNEQFF
TRBJ2-5	TRBD2	TRBV7-3	many	TGTGCCAGCAGCTCGGGGACTAGCGGTGGAAAGACCCAGTACTTC	CASSSGTSGGKTQYF
TRBJ2-7	TRBD2	TRBV7-9	many	TGTGCCAGCAGCAACCTAGCGGGAGCTGACTACGAGCAGTACTTC	CASSNLAGADYEQYF
TRBJ1-6	-	TRBV12-3/TRBV12-4	medium-sized	TGTGCCAGCAGTTTGGACTCGACAGAGTCACCCCTCCACTTT	CASSLDSTESPLHF
TRBJ2-3	-	TRBV29-1	few	TGCAGCGTTGGGCGGAGGCGCACAGATACGCAGTATTTT	CSVGRRRTDTQYF
TRBJ2-3	-	TRBV5-1	few	TGCGCCAGCAGCTTGGGGGACACCACAGATACGCAGTATTTT	CASSLGDTTDTQYF
TRBJ2-1	-	TRBV27	-	TGTGCCAGCAGTTTATGGTTAGGGAACAATGAGCAGTTCTTC	CASSLWLGNNEQFF
TRBJ2-1	-	TRBV6-1	-	TGTGCCAGCAGTGAACTGGCGGGCTCCTACAATGAGCAGTTCTTC	CASSELAGSYNEQFF
TRBJ2-1	TRBD2	TRBV7-8	-	TGTGCCAGCAGCTTGGGACTAGCGGAAGAAAGAGAGCAGTTCTTC	CASSLGLAEEREQFF
TRBJ2-3	TRBD2	TRBV20-1	few	TGCAGTGCTAGAGACGGGACTAGCGGGAGGGCCGGTTCAGATACGCAGTATTTT	CSARDGTSGRAGSDTQYF
TRBJ1-2	-	TRBV4-3	many	TGCGCCAGCAGCCAAGATTGGCACGCGGGGGGCCAATCAGGGTCGAACTATGGCTACACCTTC	CASSQDWHAGGQSGSNYGYTF
TRBJ2-1	TRBD1	TRBV10-3	few	TGTGCCATCAGTGAGCCCTCCGGGACAGGGTTGCCTAGGAGCTCCTACAATGAGCAGTTCTTC	CAISEPSGTGLPRSSYNEQFF
TRBJ2-5	-	TRBV30	few	TGTGCCTGGAGTGTACGGGGGGGACAGCAAGAGACCCAGTACTTC	CAWSVRGGQQETQYF
TRBJ2-3	-	TRBV20-1	many	TGCAGTGCTAGACCCCTAGCGACCACAGATACGCAGTATTTT	CSARPLATTDTQYF
TRBJ2-5	TRBD1	TRBV5-5	-	TGTGCCAGCACCCGGGACAGGGGGCAGACCCAGTACTTC	CASTRDRGQTQYF
TRBJ1-6	TRBD1	TRBV19	-	TGTGCCAGTAGTAAATTACCGGGACAGACTAATTCACCCCTCCACTTT	CASSKLPGQTNSPLHF
TRBJ2-7	-	TRBV29-1	many	TGCAGCGTTGAACGCGACAGGCCGGACTACGAGCAGTACTTC	CSVERDRPDYEQYF
TRBJ1-2	-	TRBV29-1	-	TGCAGCGTTGGAGGGATAAATGGCTACACCTTC	CSVGGINGYTF
TRBJ2-7	-	TRBV19	-	TGTGCCAGTAGTATACGGGGTGAGCAGTACTTC	CASSIRGEQYF
TRBJ2-3	-	TRBV7-9	many	TGTGCCAGCAGCTTAATCCAAGGCACAGATACGCAGTATTTT	CASSLIQGTDTQYF
TRBJ1-1	-	TRBV4-3	-	TGCGCCAGCAGCCAAGAAGGACGGGGTTCTGAAGCTTTCTTT	CASSQEGRGSEAFF
TRBJ1-2	TRBD1	TRBV20-1	many	TGCAGTGCTCCCCCAGTGGGACAGGGTCACGGCTACACCTTC	CSAPPVGQGHGYTF
TRBJ1-2	-	TRBV29-1	-	TGCAGCGTTGCTGGTATTGGGACGAGCTACAACTTC	CSVAGIGTSYNF